This T cell receptor beta chain came from a study of T cell changes during pregnancy in multiple sclerosis. V trimming: 4 bases; J trimming: 7 bases; junction bases outside the gene matches: 7. This CDR3 spans 13 amino acids. Germline-derived CDR1 and CDR2 are SGHRS and YFSETQ. The method was immunoSEQ multiplex PCR; TCRdb's version includes in-frame clones alone and lacks a portion of them. The sample lists tens of thousands of clones; 95% to 97% were seen once. The sample consisted of CD8+ T cells from peripheral blood mononuclear cells, taken after pregnancy. The sequence was obtained from a female donor with multiple sclerosis, enrolled in a pregnancy study. The chain employs TRBV5-1 and TRBJ2-7, with 8 bases aligning to TRBD1. This chain's CDR3 is CASSPGQAREQYF. The DNA for the CDR3 is TGCGCCAGCAGCCCGGGACAGGCGAGGGAGCAGTACTTC.